One and the same sample provided the 23 T cell receptor beta chains below, sequenced in a study of T cell responses to AZD1222 COVID-19 vaccine. The protocol was immunoSEQ multiplex PCR, while the TCRdb copy is restricted to in-frame clones and leaves out a portion. The data show more than 95,000 clones, about 89% seen once. Specimen: peripheral blood, collected on day 0 of AZD1222 vaccination. Receptors were obtained from an adult in good health.

This sequence joins TRBV7-9 and TRBJ1-1, with D perhaps TRBD1 (5 bases). V gave up 4 bases and J gave up 3 bases, with 9 bases separating them. In germline, CDR1 is SEHNR, CDR2 FQNEAQ (reference sequence). CDR3 length equals 13 residues. As DNA, the CDR3 is TGTGCCAGCAGCTGGGGGGGTGACACTGAAGCTTTCTTT. Its translation: CASSWGGDTEAFF.

This chain joins TRBV18 and TRBJ1-1; D is possibly TRBD1 (6 bases). Trimming cost V 3 bases and J 0 bases, with 11 bases left between them. The CDR3 spans 15 residues. In germline, CDR1 is KGHSH, CDR2 LQKENI. CDR3 coding DNA: TGTGCCAGCTCACCGGACAGACTGATGAACACTGAAGCTTTCTTT. Its translation is CASSPDRLMNTEAFF.

The rearrangement uses TRBV5-1 and TRBJ1-4, with 8 bases fitting TRBD1. This CDR3 region has 14 residues. Trimming removed 0 bases from V and 8 bases from J; junction bases left unmatched: 3. CDR1 is SGHRS, CDR2 YFSETQ, per germline. This CDR3 reads CASSLGTGKEKLFF. For the CDR3, the DNA is TGCGCCAGCAGCTTGGGGACAGGGAAGGAAAAACTGTTTTTT.

CDR3 DNA: TGCAGCGTCCTCACTCAGGGTACTGAAGCTTTCTTT. This encodes CSVLTQGTEAFF. The chain links TRBV29-1 to TRBJ1-1, with D possibly matching TRBD1 (5 bases). The CDR3 loop spans 12 amino acids. V was trimmed by 6 bases and J by 5 bases, leaving 13 bases between them. Per germline, CDR1 SQVTM and CDR2 ANQGSEA.

Points on this clone: The sample has other DNA sequences that encode this CDR3 too. The CDR3 here is CASSPMDNEQFF. The CDR3 coding sequence is TGTGCCAGCAGCCCCATGGACAATGAGCAGTTCTTC. This chain connects TRBV3-1 (or the pseudogene TRBV3-2) to TRBJ2-1; D is uncertain. CDR1 and CDR2 (germline): LGHDT, YNNKEL (reference sequence). CDR3 size: 12 residues. Trimming left V 4 bases short and J 5 bases short, with 6 bases between.

The chain has TRBV28 and TRBJ1-3; no firm D call. CDR3 size: 13 residues. Trimming took 3 bases from V and 2 from J, leaving 5 bases between them. Germline lookup yields CDR1 MDHEN and CDR2 SYDVKM. CDR3 nucleotides: TGTGCCAGCAGTTTGTGGGCTGGAAACACCATATATTTT. As protein: CASSLWAGNTIYF.

The chain couples TRBV11-2 to TRBJ1-1; 7 nucleotides agree with TRBD1. Trimming cost V 1 base and J 3 bases; bases outside gene matches: 14. The CDR3 length is 18 residues. From germline, CDR1 is SGHAT and CDR2 FQNNGV. The CDR3 coding sequence is TGTGCCAGCAGCTTAGTTCCCGGGACAGCCCTTAGCGACACTGAAGCTTTCTTT. As protein: CASSLVPGTALSDTEAFF.

DNA for the CDR3: TGTGCCAGCAGTTATAGGCAGGGGCTTACGACTTCCTATGGCTACACCTTC. Translated: CASSYRQGLTTSYGYTF. The chain carries TRBV6-2 or TRBV6-3 and TRBJ1-2, with D maybe TRBD1 (6 bases). Trimming removed 3 bases from V and 4 bases from J, with 21 bases in between. This CDR3 has 17 residues. CDR1 MNHEY and CDR2 SVGEGT come from the germline V gene.

V gene TRBV2 combines with J gene TRBJ1-5; tentative D call: TRBD1 (6 bases). Trimming took off 4 bases at V and 6 bases at J, with 13 bases between the two ends. The germline gives CDR1 SNHLY, CDR2 FYNNEI. This CDR3 spans 14 amino acids. CDR3 protein: CASSGTVSGQPQHF. CDR3 DNA: TGTGCCAGCAGTGGGACAGTCTCAGGTCAGCCCCAGCATTTT.

CDR3 loop: CASRDGTGYSNQPQHF. CDR3 DNA sequence: TGCGCCAGCAGGGATGGGACAGGCTATAGCAATCAGCCCCAGCATTTT. The rearrangement uses TRBV10-1 and TRBJ1-5; 8 nucleotides match TRBD1. Unmatched junction bases numbered 7, after V lost 6 bases and J lost 0 bases. The germline gives CDR1 WNHNN, CDR2 SYGVQD (reference sequence). The CDR3 has 16 residues.

The V gene is TRBV18, the J gene TRBJ2-2; D unclear. In germline, CDR1 is KGHSH, CDR2 LQKENI. The CDR3 has 14 residues. V lost 3 bases and J 2 bases, leaving 7 bases between the germline ends. The chain's CDR3 is CASSPPGNTGELFF. CDR3 bases: TGTGCCAGCTCACCCCCCGGAAACACCGGGGAGCTGTTTTTT.

The chain employs TRBV4-3 and TRBJ2-5; TRBD2 agrees at 7 bases. The V segment lost 4 bases and the J segment 4 bases; nucleotides outside the gene matches: 9. This CDR3 has 15 amino acids. From germline, CDR1 is LGHNA and CDR2 YSLEER. The CDR3 coding sequence is TGCGCCAGCAGCCTTTCTAGGGGAGGGCCAGAGACCCAGTACTTC. It specifies CASSLSRGGPETQYF.

The chain employs TRBV2 and TRBJ2-2; 7 bases match TRBD1. CDR1 is SNHLY, CDR2 FYNNEI, per germline. The CDR3 has 14 amino acids. V lost 6 bases to trimming and J lost 4 bases; unmatched junction nucleotides: 5. Here the CDR3 DNA reads TGTGCCAGCAGGTCCGGACAGGCCACCGGGGAGCTGTTTTTT. Its translation is CASRSGQATGELFF.

The chain couples TRBV5-1 to TRBJ2-6, with 11 bases identical to TRBD1. Unmatched junction bases numbered 9, after V lost 4 bases and J lost 3 bases. CDR3 length equals 18 residues. The V gene's germline CDR1 is SGHRS and CDR2 YFSETQ. The CDR3 region has the DNA TGCGCCAGCAGCATCAGTCCCGGGACAGGGGGTGGGGCCAACGTCCTGACTTTC. It codes for CASSISPGTGGGANVLTF. Looking up the rest from reference TRBV5-1 and TRBJ2-6 gives the full variable domain: KAGVTQTPRYLIKTRGQQVTLSCSPISGHRSVSWYQQTPGQGLQFLFEYFSETQRNKGNFPGRFSGRQFSNSRSEMNVSTLELGDSALYLCASSISPGTGGGANVLTFGAGSRLTVL.

The CDR3: CASSQAAGTTTDTQYF. The CDR3 bases are TGTGCCAGCAGCCAAGCTGCCGGGACTACAACAGATACGCAGTATTTT. V and J are TRBV4-2 and TRBJ2-3; TRBD2 agrees at 7 bases. CDR1 is LGHNA, CDR2 YNFKEQ, per germline. CDR3 length equals 16 residues. V was clipped by 1 base and J by 3 bases; unmatched bases: 7.

The J gene is TRBJ1-2, the V gene TRBV6-5; D remains ambiguous. The germline CDR1 and CDR2 sequences are MNHEY and SVGAGI. The CDR3 runs to 12 residues. Trimming shortened V by 8 bases and J by 8 bases, and 15 bases separated the two germline ends. The CDR3: CASVRDREGYTF. Here the CDR3 DNA reads TGTGCCAGCGTGAGAGATCGGGAAGGCTACACCTTC.

This chain uses TRBV29-1 with TRBJ1-1; a weak D match, TRBD1 (5 bases). The CDR3 has 13 residues. Germline V gene sequence: CDR1 SQVTM, CDR2 ANQGSEA. V was shortened by 4 bases and J by 5 bases, with 14 bases between the two germline ends. The CDR3 sequence is CSVVDKKGTEAFF. CDR3 DNA: TGCAGCGTTGTGGACAAAAAGGGGACTGAAGCTTTCTTT.

The J gene is TRBJ2-3, the V gene TRBV12-3 or TRBV12-4; possibly TRBD1 for D (5 bases). V shed 3 bases and J shed 4 bases, with 5 bases lying between them. The CDR3 sequence is 12 residues long. The CDR3 protein is CASSFRADTQYF. The CDR3 DNA reads as TGTGCCAGCAGTTTCAGGGCAGATACGCAGTATTTT.

The J gene is TRBJ2-5, the V gene TRBV7-2; perhaps TRBD2 as D (7 bases). From germline, CDR1 is SGHTA and CDR2 FQGNSA. Trimming pared 3 bases from V and 3 bases from J, leaving 14 bases between. This CDR3 has 15 residues. Written as DNA, the CDR3 is TGTGCCAGCAGCTTGGGGGGGCGAAACGAAGAGACCCAGTACTTC. Protein sequence: CASSLGGRNEETQYF. Full variable domain (outside the CDR3, taken from reference TRBV7-2 and TRBJ2-5): GAGVSQSPSNKVTEKGKDVELRCDPISGHTALYWYRQSLGQGLEFLIYFQGNSAPDKSGLPSDRFSAERTGGSVSTLTIQRTQQEDSAVYLCASSLGGRNEETQYFGPGTRLLVL.

The genes are TRBV7-9 and TRBJ1-1, with D perhaps TRBD1 (5 bases). CDR3 length: 14 residues. Germline V gene sequence: CDR1 SEHNR, CDR2 FQNEAQ (reference sequence). V lost 8 bases and J lost 0, with 13 bases in between. The CDR3 here is CASQQANMNTEAFF. The CDR3 nucleotides are TGTGCCAGCCAACAGGCAAACATGAACACTGAAGCTTTCTTT.

The chain uses TRBV15 and TRBJ1-4, with 7 nucleotides matching TRBD1. This CDR3 has 13 residues. Trimming cost V 2 bases and J 8 bases; bases outside gene matches: 2. Germline CDR1 is LNHNV and CDR2 is YYDKDF (reference sequence). The CDR3 here is CATSRQGGEKLFF. The CDR3 DNA reads as TGTGCCACCAGCAGACAGGGGGGCGAAAAACTGTTTTTT. Filled out from reference TRBV15 and TRBJ1-4, the complete variable domain reads DAMVIQNPRYQVTQFGKPVTLSCSQTLNHNVMYWYQQKSSQAPKLLFHYYDKDFNNEADTPDNFQSRRPNTSFCFLDIRSPGLGDTAMYLCATSRQGGEKLFFGSGTQLSVL.

The genes are TRBV28 and TRBJ2-7; 9 bases are shared with TRBD2. The CDR3 is made up of 14 amino acids. V was pared by 2 bases and J by 4 bases, with 3 bases of the junction left unmatched. Per the germline V gene, CDR1 is MDHEN and CDR2 is SYDVKM. The CDR3 region has the DNA TGTGCCAGCAGTTTAAGCGGGAGGTATTACGAGCAGTACTTC. Translation gives CASSLSGRYYEQYF.

This sequence joins TRBV24-1 and TRBJ1-3; perhaps TRBD1 as D (5 bases). Germline CDR1 and CDR2: KGHDR and SFDVKD. The CDR3 is 12 residues long. Trimming removed 8 bases from V and 2 bases from J, with 6 bases in between. The CDR3 here is CATTGPGNTIYF. In DNA form, the CDR3 reads TGTGCCACCACGGGACCTGGAAACACCATATATTTT.